A single sample is the source of the 4 T cell receptor beta chains below, sequenced in a study of blood T cell repertoires in COVID-19. Profiled with immunoSEQ multiplex PCR; TCRdb holds only in-frame clones, not every one. The table records about 190,000 clones, 89% of them present only once. The sequencing sample was made of peripheral blood. All receptors derive from a man in his forties or fifties with acute or convalescent COVID-19.

This clone appeared a single time. The rearrangement uses TRBV7-2 and TRBJ2-5; 7 nucleotides align to TRBD2. Germline assignment: CDR1 SGHTA and CDR2 FQGNSA. J lost 4 bases, V lost 4 bases, and 6 bases had no gene match. The CDR3 has 14 residues. The CDR3 spells CASSSGGWGETQYF. CDR3 nucleotide sequence: TGTGCCAGCAGCTCCGGGGGGTGGGGAGAGACCCAGTACTTC.

The chain carries TRBV24-1 and TRBJ2-2, with 9 nucleotides matching TRBD1. V dropped 0 bases and J dropped 6; count of bases not matched to a gene: 4. CDR1 and CDR2 from the germline V gene are KGHDR and SFDVKD. The CDR3 consists of 16 residues. The CDR3 loop reads CATSDLRQGESGELFF. Here the CDR3 DNA reads TGTGCCACCAGTGATTTGCGACAGGGGGAATCCGGGGAGCTGTTTTTT.

The CDR3, as DNA: TGTGCCAGCAGTTCTGACGGGAGCCGGGGCAATGAGCAGTTCTTC. It encodes CASSSDGSRGNEQFF. This chain links TRBV6-5 with TRBJ2-1; D possibly corresponds to TRBD2 (6 bases). CDR1 MNHEY and CDR2 SVGAGI come from the germline V gene. The CDR3 length is 15 residues. V was pared by 4 bases and J by 6 bases, with 16 bases between.

This clone came up a few times. The genes are TRBV30 and TRBJ1-4, with D possibly matching TRBD1 (6 bases). The CDR3 loop spans 15 amino acids. Trimming cost V 0 bases and J 0 bases, with 8 bases left between them. Germline V gene sequence: CDR1 GTSNPN, CDR2 SVGIG (reference sequence). The CDR3: CAWSVGGATNEKLFF. The CDR3 DNA reads as TGTGCCTGGAGTGTAGGGGGGGCAACTAATGAAAAACTGTTTTTT.